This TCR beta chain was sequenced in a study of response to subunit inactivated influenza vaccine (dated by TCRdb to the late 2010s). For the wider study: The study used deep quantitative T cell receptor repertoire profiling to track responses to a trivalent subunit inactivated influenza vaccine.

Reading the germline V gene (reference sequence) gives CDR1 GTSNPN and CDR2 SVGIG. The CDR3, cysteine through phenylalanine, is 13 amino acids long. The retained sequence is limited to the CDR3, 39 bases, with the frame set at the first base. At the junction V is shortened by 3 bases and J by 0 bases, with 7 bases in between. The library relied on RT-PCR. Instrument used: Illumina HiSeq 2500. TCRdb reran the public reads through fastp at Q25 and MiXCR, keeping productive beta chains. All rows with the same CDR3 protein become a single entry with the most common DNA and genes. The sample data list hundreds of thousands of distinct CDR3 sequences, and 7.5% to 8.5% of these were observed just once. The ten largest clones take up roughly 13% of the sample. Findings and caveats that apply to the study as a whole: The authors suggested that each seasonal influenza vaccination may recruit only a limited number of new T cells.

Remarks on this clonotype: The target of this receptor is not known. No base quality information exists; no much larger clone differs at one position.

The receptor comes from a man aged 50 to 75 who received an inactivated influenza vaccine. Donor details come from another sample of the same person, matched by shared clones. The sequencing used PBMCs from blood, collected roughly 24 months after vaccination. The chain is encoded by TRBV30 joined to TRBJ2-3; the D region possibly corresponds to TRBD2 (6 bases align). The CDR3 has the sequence CAWREGSTDTQYF. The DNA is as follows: TGTGCCTGGAGGGAGGGAAGCACAGATACGCAGTATTTT.